A single sample gave rise to the 27 T cell receptor beta chains below, sequenced in a study of vaccination effects on CD4 cells after COVID-19. Their recognized antigens are unknown. In the ViraFEST assay, antigen-specific CD4+ clonotypes were identified by expansion after peptide-pool stimulation. With around ten days of culture completed, CD4+ T cells were isolated. In the vaccine recipients, nucleocapsid antibodies were negative and there was no prior SARS-CoV-2 infection. Profiling relied on immunoSEQ multiplex PCR, and the TCRdb table lists in-frame clones only, not all of them. The sample lists about 41,000 clones, over 60% seen once, with approximately 2.8% in the top ten. The source material was CD4+ T cells from PBMCs cultured with HCoV-NL63 spike peptides, sampled before COVID-19 vaccination. These TCRs come from a human donor who received a COVID-19 vaccine.

The chain links TRBV18 to TRBJ1-4; tentative D call: TRBD1 (5 bases). The CDR3 sequence is 14 residues long. The germline V gene encodes CDR1 KGHSH and CDR2 LQKENI. Trimming shortened V by 0 bases and J by 5 bases, and 7 bases separated the two germline ends. The CDR3 is CASSPPGENEKLFF. The CDR3 nucleotides are TGTGCCAGCTCACCACCAGGGGAAAATGAAAAACTGTTTTTT.

The chain links TRBV4-1 to TRBJ1-1; 8 bases are a match to TRBD1. Germline V gene lookup returns CDR1 MGHRA and CDR2 YSYEKL. V lost 1 base to trimming and J lost 0 bases; unmatched junction nucleotides: 1. This CDR3 spans 15 amino acids. In nucleotides, the CDR3 is TGCGCCAGCAGCCAAGGGGACAGGTTGAACACTGAAGCTTTCTTT. This encodes CASSQGDRLNTEAFF.

This chain connects TRBV29-1 to TRBJ1-4; D is uncertain. Germline-derived CDR1 and CDR2 are SQVTM and ANQGSEA. There are 12 residues in the CDR3. The V and J ends lost 5 bases and 6 bases respectively, with 10 bases between them. CDR3 in amino acids: CSVKNLYEKLFF. The DNA for the CDR3 is TGCAGCGTTAAGAACCTTTATGAAAAACTGTTTTTT.

This chain joins TRBV15 and TRBJ2-2; D possibly corresponds to TRBD2 (5 bases). The CDR3 runs to 15 residues. The V gene's germline CDR1 is LNHNV and CDR2 YYDKDF (reference sequence). V lost 5 bases, J lost 1 base, and 11 bases lay in between. CDR3 DNA sequence: TGTGCCACCAGCTCAGTGAGGGTGAACACCGGGGAGCTGTTTTTT. Translation: CATSSVRVNTGELFF.

The V gene is TRBV28, the J gene TRBJ1-1; D possibly corresponds to TRBD1 (5 bases). The length of the CDR3 is 15 residues. V gave up 4 bases and J gave up 0 bases, with 12 bases separating them. CDR1 and CDR2 (germline): MDHEN, SYDVKM. The CDR3 DNA reads TGTGCCAGCAGTTCCCAGGGACTACTGAACACTGAAGCTTTCTTT. It translates to CASSSQGLLNTEAFF.

This clone was found once. This CDR3 is CASTLHPPTLANEQFF. In DNA, the CDR3 is TGTGCCAGCACCCTCCACCCCCCCACACTAGCGAATGAGCAGTTCTTC. The chain is built from TRBV2 and TRBJ2-1, with 7 bases that match TRBD2. This CDR3 is 16 amino acids long. Germline V gene data show CDR1 as SNHLY and CDR2 as FYNNEI. With 7 bases clipped from V and 7 bases from J, the junction kept 16 bases outside the gene matches. Variable domain in full (rest from reference TRBV2 and TRBJ2-1): EPEVTQTPSHQVTQMGQEVILRCVPISNHLYFYWYRQILGQKVEFLVSFYNNEISEKSEIFDDQFSVERPDGSNFTLKIRSTKLEDSAMYFCASTLHPPTLANEQFFGPGTRLTVL.

The chain has TRBV6-5 and TRBJ1-3, with TRBD1 matching over 10 bases. The trim removed 1 base at V and 1 base at J, leaving 1 base unmatched. This CDR3 has 16 residues. Germline V gene data show CDR1 as MNHEY and CDR2 as SVGAGI. The chain's CDR3 is CASSYWGQGSGNTIYF. CDR3 in DNA: TGTGCCAGCAGTTACTGGGGACAGGGGTCTGGAAACACCATATATTTT.

CDR3: CASTFWTRDSRIQETQYF. CDR3 DNA sequence: TGTGCCAGCACCTTCTGGACGAGGGACAGTAGAATCCAAGAGACCCAGTACTTC. V is TRBV7-2 and J is TRBJ2-5; TRBD1 agrees at 7 bases. The germline V gene encodes CDR1 SGHTA and CDR2 FQGNSA. The V segment lost 7 bases and the J segment 1 base; nucleotides outside the gene matches: 18. This CDR3 has 18 residues.

On this clone: Different DNA sequences within this sample yield the same CDR3. This rearrangement joins TRBV18 to TRBJ2-7, with D possibly matching TRBD2 (5 bases). The V gene's germline CDR1 is KGHSH and CDR2 LQKENI. V was shortened by 3 bases and J by 0 bases, with 12 bases between the two germline ends. The CDR3 is 15 residues long. CDR3 amino acids: CASSPRGPSSYEQYV. CDR3 nucleotides: TGTGCCAGCTCACCGAGAGGGCCGAGCTCCTACGAGCAGTACGTC.

This chain links TRBV7-8 with TRBJ2-7; possible D gene TRBD1, 7 bases. Trimming shortened V by 5 bases and J by 5 bases, and 19 bases separated the two germline ends. Germline-derived CDR1 and CDR2 are SGHVS and FQNEAQ. This CDR3 comprises 15 residues. CDR3 nucleotides: TGTGCCAGCAGCCAGGGGGGCTGGGGGCTTAACGAGCAGTACGTC. Translated: CASSQGGWGLNEQYV.

The V call is TRBV18, the J call TRBJ2-2; 10 nucleotides line up with TRBD1. This CDR3 is built from 15 residues. Germline V gene sequence: CDR1 KGHSH, CDR2 LQKENI. V gave up 1 base and J gave up 5 bases; unmatched junction bases: 1. The CDR3 spells CASSPRTGGTGELFF. The CDR3, as DNA: TGTGCCAGCTCACCACGGACAGGGGGAACCGGGGAGCTGTTTTTT. Full variable domain (missing parts from reference TRBV18 and TRBJ2-2): NAGVMQNPRHLVRRRGQEARLRCSPMKGHSHVYWYRQLPEEGLKFMVYLQKENIIDESGMPKERFSAEFPKEGPSILRIQQVVRGDSAAYFCASSPRTGGTGELFFGEGSRLTVL.

V is TRBV18 and J is TRBJ2-1, with D possibly matching TRBD2 (6 bases). The CDR3 covers 15 residues. Trimming left V 0 bases short and J 9 bases short, with 15 bases between. Germline V gives CDR1 KGHSH, CDR2 LQKENI. CDR3 sequence reads: CASSPPHQGRGEQFF. CDR3 DNA: TGTGCCAGCTCACCACCGCACCAAGGGCGGGGTGAGCAGTTCTTC.

The chain uses TRBV7-2 and TRBJ1-3; the match to TRBD1 covers 7 bases. V shed 6 bases and J 4 bases; nucleotides not matched to a gene: 6. The CDR3 contains 14 residues. Germline CDR1 SGHTA, CDR2 FQGNSA. CDR3 sequence reads: CASRNDRAGNTIYF. For the CDR3, the DNA is TGTGCCAGCAGAAACGACAGGGCCGGAAACACCATATATTTT.

The CDR3 loop is CSAMPNNEQFF. As DNA, the CDR3 is TGCAGTGCTATGCCGAACAATGAGCAGTTCTTC. The chain carries TRBV20-1 and TRBJ2-1; D is uncertain. Trimming pared 4 bases from V and 5 bases from J, leaving 6 bases between. CDR1 is DFQATT and CDR2 is SNEGSKA in the germline V gene (reference sequence). This CDR3 contains 11 residues.

This clone has just a few counts. J is TRBJ2-7 and V is TRBV10-1; unclear D gene. V was pared by 8 bases and J by 2 bases, with 13 bases between. Germline V gene lookup returns CDR1 WNHNN and CDR2 SYGVQD (reference sequence). This CDR3 has 13 amino acids. The CDR3 is CASPHFSPYEQYV. In DNA, the CDR3 is TGCGCCAGCCCCCATTTTAGTCCCTACGAGCAGTACGTC.

V and J are TRBV30 and TRBJ2-2; D may correspond to TRBD1 or TRBD2 (7 bases each). CDR3 length: 14 residues. V was cut by 2 bases and J by 8 bases, with 15 bases left in between. CDR1 and CDR2 (germline): GTSNPN, SVGIG (reference sequence). DNA of the CDR3: TGTGCCTGGAGTAGACAGGGAGGGTCGGGGGAGCTGTTTTTT. The encoded protein is CAWSRQGGSGELFF.

The gene calls are TRBV5-1 and TRBJ1-5; TRBD1 is a possible D gene (5 bases). Germline assignment: CDR1 SGHRS and CDR2 YFSETQ. V dropped 0 bases and J dropped 7 bases, with 17 bases sitting between them. The CDR3 length is 16 residues. This CDR3 is CASSLGVGGAGQPQHF. Here the CDR3 DNA reads TGCGCCAGCAGCTTGGGTGTTGGTGGGGCCGGACAGCCCCAGCATTTT.

The chain couples TRBV27 to TRBJ1-1; TRBD1 might be the D (6 bases). Trimming took off 5 bases at V and 4 bases at J, with 17 bases between the two ends. Germline V lookup: CDR1 MNHEY, CDR2 SMNVEV (reference sequence). The CDR3 covers 15 residues. Here the CDR3 DNA reads TGTGCCAGCAGTCCCTACAGGGATGGAGGCACTGAAGCTTTCTTT. Translation: CASSPYRDGGTEAFF.

The chain uses TRBV28 and TRBJ2-7, with 8 bases identical to TRBD2. Germline CDR1 is MDHEN and CDR2 is SYDVKM. With 2 bases clipped from V and 5 bases from J, the junction kept 8 bases outside the gene matches. This CDR3 is built from 15 residues. DNA for the CDR3: TGTGCCAGCAGTTTACCGGGGGGGAGGGGCCACGAGCAGTACGTC. Translated, it gives CASSLPGGRGHEQYV.

The chain carries TRBV6-6 and TRBJ1-3; tentative D call: TRBD1 (5 bases). V was pared by 6 bases and J by 1 base, with 13 bases between. Germline V CDR1 and CDR2: MNHNY, SVGAGI (reference sequence). The CDR3 runs to 15 residues. The DNA for the CDR3 is TGTGCCAGCAGACAGGACCCAGCTTCTGGAAACACCATATATTTT. Protein: CASRQDPASGNTIYF.

The chain links TRBV7-3 to TRBJ1-1, with D perhaps matching TRBD1 (5 bases). V was pared by 2 bases and J by 5 bases, with 15 bases between. CDR3 length equals 15 residues. Germline CDR1 reads SGHTA; CDR2 reads FQGTGA. The DNA of the CDR3 is TGTGCCAGCAGCTTAGGGGGAACAATGGATACTGAAGCTTTCTTT. Its protein is CASSLGGTMDTEAFF.

The chain recombines TRBV7-2 with TRBJ2-1; 9 positions agree with TRBD1. V trimming: 4 bases; J trimming: 0 bases; junction bases outside the gene matches: 4. The CDR3 has 16 residues. Germline V lookup: CDR1 SGHTA, CDR2 FQGNSA. Here the CDR3 reads CASSWGTGSSYNEQFF. Written as DNA, the CDR3 is TGTGCCAGCAGCTGGGGGACAGGGAGCTCCTACAATGAGCAGTTCTTC.

V is TRBV12-3 or TRBV12-4 and J is TRBJ2-1, with a possible D match to TRBD2 (5 bases). CDR3 size: 12 residues. The ends were cut back, 10 bases at V and 7 bases at J, with 14 bases in the middle. The CDR3 nucleotides are TGTGCCACCCAAACCCAGCGGAATGAGCAGTTCTTC. It specifies CATQTQRNEQFF.

The table lists this clone with a few counts. This chain uses TRBV5-1 with TRBJ2-2; no clear D gene. From germline, CDR1 is SGHRS and CDR2 YFSETQ. CDR3 length equals 15 residues. Trimming cost V 4 bases and J 4 bases, with 14 bases left between them. The CDR3 DNA reads TGCGCCAGCAGCCTACGCTTCCAGGCCACCGGGGAGCTGTTTTTT. Its translation is CASSLRFQATGELFF.

V usage is TRBV15 and J usage is TRBJ2-5; either TRBD1 or TRBD2 may supply D (6 bases each). Per germline, CDR1 LNHNV and CDR2 YYDKDF (reference sequence). The CDR3 is 15 amino acids. Trimming pared 0 bases from V and 5 bases from J, leaving 13 bases between. The CDR3 loop reads CATSRDRGAGETQYF. CDR3 sequence (DNA): TGTGCCACCAGCAGAGATAGGGGGGCCGGGGAGACCCAGTACTTC.

The V gene is TRBV21-1, the J gene TRBJ2-3; TRBD2 was called by the table and not checked on the DNA. TRBV21-1 is annotated as a pseudogene. This CDR3 has 18 amino acids. This CDR3 is CASSKSQGLAGGTDTQYF. The CDR3 nucleotides read TGTGCCAGCAGCAAATCCCAGGGACTAGCGGGGGGCACAGATACGCAGTATTTT.

The chain uses TRBV6-5 and TRBJ2-5, with a tentative D call TRBD1 (6 bases). The CDR3 covers 13 residues. V was clipped by 10 bases and J by 5 bases, with 17 bases between them. Germline V gives CDR1 MNHEY, CDR2 SVGAGI. The CDR3 DNA reads as TGTGCCACCGGGACACCAGTCCTGGAGACCCAGTACTTC. Translated: CATGTPVLETQYF.